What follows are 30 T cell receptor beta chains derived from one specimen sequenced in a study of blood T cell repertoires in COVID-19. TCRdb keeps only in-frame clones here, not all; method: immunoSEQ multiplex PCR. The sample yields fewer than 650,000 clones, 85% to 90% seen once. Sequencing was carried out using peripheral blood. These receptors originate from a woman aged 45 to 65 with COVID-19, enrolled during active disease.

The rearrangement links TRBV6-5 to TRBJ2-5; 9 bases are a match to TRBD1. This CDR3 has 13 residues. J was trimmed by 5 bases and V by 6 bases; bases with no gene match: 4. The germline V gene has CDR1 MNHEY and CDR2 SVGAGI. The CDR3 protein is CASRVGTGETQYF. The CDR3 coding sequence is TGTGCCAGCAGGGTCGGGACAGGGGAGACCCAGTACTTC.

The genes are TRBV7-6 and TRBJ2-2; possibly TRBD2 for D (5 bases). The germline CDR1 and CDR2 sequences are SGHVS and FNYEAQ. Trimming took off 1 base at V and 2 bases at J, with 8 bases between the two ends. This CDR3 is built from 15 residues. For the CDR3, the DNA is TGTGCCAGCAGCTTAGGGACTGAAAACACCGGGGAGCTGTTTTTT. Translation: CASSLGTENTGELFF.

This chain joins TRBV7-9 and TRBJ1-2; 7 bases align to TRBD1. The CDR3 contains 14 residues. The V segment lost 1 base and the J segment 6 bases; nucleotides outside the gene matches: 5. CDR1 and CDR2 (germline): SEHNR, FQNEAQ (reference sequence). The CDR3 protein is CASSLERGPNGYTF. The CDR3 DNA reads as TGTGCCAGCAGCTTAGAGAGGGGGCCGAATGGCTACACCTTC.

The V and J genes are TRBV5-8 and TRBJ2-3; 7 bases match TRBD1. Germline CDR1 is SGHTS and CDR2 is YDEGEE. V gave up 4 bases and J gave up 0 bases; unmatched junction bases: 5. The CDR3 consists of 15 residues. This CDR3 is CASSMTGRSTDTQYF. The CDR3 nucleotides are TGTGCCAGCAGCATGACAGGGCGTAGCACAGATACGCAGTATTTT. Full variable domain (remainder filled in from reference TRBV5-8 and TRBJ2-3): EAGVTQSPTHLIKTRGQQATLRCSPISGHTSVYWYQQALGLGLQFLLWYDEGEERNRGNFPPRFSGRQFPNYSSELNVNALELEDSALYLCASSMTGRSTDTQYFGPGTRLTVL.

The CDR3 DNA sequence: TGTGCCTGGAGTGGGACAGGGGGAGAAAAACTGTTTTTT. Its protein is CAWSGTGGEKLFF. The chain recombines TRBV30 with TRBJ1-4, with TRBD1 identical over 10 bases. The CDR3 runs to 13 residues. From germline, CDR1 is GTSNPN and CDR2 SVGIG (reference sequence). Trimming at V came to 1 base and at J to 8 bases, leaving 1 base not matched to a gene.

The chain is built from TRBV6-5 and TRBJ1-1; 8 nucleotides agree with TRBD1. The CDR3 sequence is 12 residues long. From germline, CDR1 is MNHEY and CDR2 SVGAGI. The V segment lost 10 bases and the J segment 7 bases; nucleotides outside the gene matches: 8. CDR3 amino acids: CATNRGRGEAFF. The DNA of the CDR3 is TGTGCCACCAACAGGGGGAGGGGTGAAGCTTTCTTT.

CDR3 bases: TGTGCCAGCTCCCGGTCTGGGGGACTTAATGAAAAACTGTTTTTT. It translates to CASSRSGGLNEKLFF. The rearrangement uses TRBV18 and TRBJ1-4; D perhaps matches TRBD1 (5 bases). Germline CDR1 and CDR2: KGHSH and LQKENI. This CDR3 has 15 amino acids. V was cut by 6 bases and J by 4 bases, with 15 bases left in between.

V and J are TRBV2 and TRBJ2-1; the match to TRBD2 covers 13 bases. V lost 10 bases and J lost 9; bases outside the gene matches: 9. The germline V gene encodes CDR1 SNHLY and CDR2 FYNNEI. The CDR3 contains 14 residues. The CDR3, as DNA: TGTGCCACCCGGCCCACTAGCGGGGGGGTTGAGCAGTTCTTC. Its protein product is CATRPTSGGVEQFF. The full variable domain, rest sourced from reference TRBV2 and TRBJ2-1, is EPEVTQTPSHQVTQMGQEVILRCVPISNHLYFYWYRQILGQKVEFLVSFYNNEISEKSEIFDDQFSVERPDGSNFTLKIRSTKLEDSAMYFCATRPTSGGVEQFFGPGTRLTVL.

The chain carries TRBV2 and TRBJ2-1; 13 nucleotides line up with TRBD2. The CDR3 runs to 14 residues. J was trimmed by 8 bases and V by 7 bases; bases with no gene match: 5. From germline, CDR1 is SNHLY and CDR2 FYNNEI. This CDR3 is CASKGTSGEHEQFF. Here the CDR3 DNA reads TGTGCCAGCAAAGGGACTAGCGGGGAGCATGAGCAGTTCTTC.

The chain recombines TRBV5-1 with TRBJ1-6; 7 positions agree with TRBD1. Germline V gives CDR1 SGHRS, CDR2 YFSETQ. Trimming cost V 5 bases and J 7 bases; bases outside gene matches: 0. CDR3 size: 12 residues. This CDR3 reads CASRQGNSPLHF. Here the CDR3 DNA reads TGCGCCAGCAGACAGGGGAATTCACCCCTCCACTTT.

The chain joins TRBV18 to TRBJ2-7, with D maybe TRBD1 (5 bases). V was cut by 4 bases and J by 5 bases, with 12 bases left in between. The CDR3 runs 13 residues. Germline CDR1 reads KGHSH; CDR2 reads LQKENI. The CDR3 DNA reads TGTGCCAGCTCACTAGGGGTTAACAACGAGCAGTACTTC. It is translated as CASSLGVNNEQYF. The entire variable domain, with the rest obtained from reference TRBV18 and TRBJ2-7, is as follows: NAGVMQNPRHLVRRRGQEARLRCSPMKGHSHVYWYRQLPEEGLKFMVYLQKENIIDESGMPKERFSAEFPKEGPSILRIQQVVRGDSAAYFCASSLGVNNEQYFGPGTRLTVT.

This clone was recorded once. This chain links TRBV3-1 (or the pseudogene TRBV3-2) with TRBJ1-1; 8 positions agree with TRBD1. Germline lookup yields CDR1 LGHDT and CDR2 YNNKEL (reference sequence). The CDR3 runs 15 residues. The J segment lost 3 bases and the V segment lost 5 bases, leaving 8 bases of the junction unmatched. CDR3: CASSIQGGEDTEAFF. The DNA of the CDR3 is TGTGCCAGCAGCATACAGGGGGGTGAGGACACTGAAGCTTTCTTT.

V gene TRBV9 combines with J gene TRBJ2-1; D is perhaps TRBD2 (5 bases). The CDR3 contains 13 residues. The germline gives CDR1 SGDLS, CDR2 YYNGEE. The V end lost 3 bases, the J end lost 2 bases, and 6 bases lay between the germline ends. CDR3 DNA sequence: TGTGCCAGCAGCGCGGAGGCCTACAATGAGCAGTTCTTC. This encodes CASSAEAYNEQFF.

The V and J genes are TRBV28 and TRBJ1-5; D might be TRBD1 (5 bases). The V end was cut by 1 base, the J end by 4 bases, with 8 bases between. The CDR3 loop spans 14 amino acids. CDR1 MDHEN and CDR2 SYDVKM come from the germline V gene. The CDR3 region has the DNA TGTGCCAGCAGTTTATTTTCAGGGAATCAGCCCCAGCATTTT. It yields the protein CASSLFSGNQPQHF.

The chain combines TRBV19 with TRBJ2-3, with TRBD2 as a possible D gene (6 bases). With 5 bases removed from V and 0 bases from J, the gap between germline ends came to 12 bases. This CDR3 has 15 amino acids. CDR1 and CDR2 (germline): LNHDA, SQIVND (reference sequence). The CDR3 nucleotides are TGTGCCAGTAGTTCCGGACTACCTAGCACAGATACGCAGTATTTT. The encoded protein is CASSSGLPSTDTQYF.

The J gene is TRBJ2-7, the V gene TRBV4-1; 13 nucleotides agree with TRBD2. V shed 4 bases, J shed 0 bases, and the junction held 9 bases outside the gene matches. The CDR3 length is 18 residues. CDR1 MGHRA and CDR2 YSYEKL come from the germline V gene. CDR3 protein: CASSPRTSGGPSSYEQYF. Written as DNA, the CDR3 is TGCGCCAGCAGCCCTCGGACTAGCGGGGGCCCAAGCTCCTACGAGCAGTACTTC.

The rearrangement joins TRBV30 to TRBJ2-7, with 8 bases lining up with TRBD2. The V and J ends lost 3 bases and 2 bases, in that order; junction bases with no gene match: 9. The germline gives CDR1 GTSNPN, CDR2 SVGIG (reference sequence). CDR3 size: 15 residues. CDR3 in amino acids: CAWRGGLAPTYEQYF. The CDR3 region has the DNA TGTGCCTGGAGGGGAGGACTAGCTCCGACCTACGAGCAGTACTTC.

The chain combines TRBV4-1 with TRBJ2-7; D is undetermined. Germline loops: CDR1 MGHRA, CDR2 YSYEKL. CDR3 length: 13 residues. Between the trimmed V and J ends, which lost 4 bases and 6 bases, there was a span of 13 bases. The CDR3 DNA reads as TGCGCCAGCAGCCTAACCGGAAGGAGCGAGCAGTACTTC. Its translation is CASSLTGRSEQYF.

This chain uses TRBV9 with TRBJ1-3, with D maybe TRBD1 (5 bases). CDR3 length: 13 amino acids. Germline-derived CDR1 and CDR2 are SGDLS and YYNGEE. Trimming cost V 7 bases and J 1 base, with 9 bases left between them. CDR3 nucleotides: TGTGCCAGCCGGGGGGGATCTGGAAACACCATATATTTT. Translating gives CASRGGSGNTIYF.

CDR3 nucleotides: TGTGCCAGCAGCTTAGGTAGGGGACAGGGGAATTTTATGGAGCAGTTCTTC. The encoded protein is CASSLGRGQGNFMEQFF. This chain links TRBV11-2 with TRBJ2-1; TRBD1 aligns across 10 bases. V shed 1 base and J 10 bases; nucleotides not matched to a gene: 13. The CDR3 runs to 17 residues. CDR1 is SGHAT, CDR2 FQNNGV, per germline.

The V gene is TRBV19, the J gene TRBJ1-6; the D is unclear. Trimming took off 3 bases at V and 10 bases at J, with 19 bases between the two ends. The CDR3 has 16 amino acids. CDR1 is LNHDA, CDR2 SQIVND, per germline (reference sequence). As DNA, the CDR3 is TGTGCCAGTAGTATCCCGTCGGCGGCGAGAGAGTCACCCCTCCACTTT. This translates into CASSIPSAARESPLHF.

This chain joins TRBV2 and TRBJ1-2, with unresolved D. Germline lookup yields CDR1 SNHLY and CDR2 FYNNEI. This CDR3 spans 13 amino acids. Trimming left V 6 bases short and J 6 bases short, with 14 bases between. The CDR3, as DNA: TGTGCCAGCAGCCTATCCGCCGGGAATGGCTACACCTTC. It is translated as CASSLSAGNGYTF.

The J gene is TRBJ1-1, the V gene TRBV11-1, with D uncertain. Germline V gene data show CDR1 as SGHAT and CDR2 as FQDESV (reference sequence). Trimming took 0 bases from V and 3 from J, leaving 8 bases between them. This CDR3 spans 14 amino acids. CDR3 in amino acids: CASSLAQLDTEAFF. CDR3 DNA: TGTGCCAGCAGCTTAGCACAGCTTGACACTGAAGCTTTCTTT.

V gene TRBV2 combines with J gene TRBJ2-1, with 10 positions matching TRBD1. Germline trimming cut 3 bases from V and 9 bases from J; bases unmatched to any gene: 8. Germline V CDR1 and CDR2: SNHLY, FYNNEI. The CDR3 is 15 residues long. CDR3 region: CASSELDRGSGEQFF. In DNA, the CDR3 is TGTGCCAGCAGTGAGTTGGACAGGGGGTCTGGTGAGCAGTTCTTC.

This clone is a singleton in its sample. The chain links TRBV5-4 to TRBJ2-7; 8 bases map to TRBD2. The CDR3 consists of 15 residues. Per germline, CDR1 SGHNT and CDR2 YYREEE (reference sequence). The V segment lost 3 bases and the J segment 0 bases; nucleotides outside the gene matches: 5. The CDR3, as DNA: TGTGCCAGCAGCTCATCGCGGGGGGTCTCCTACGAGCAGTACTTC. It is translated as CASSSSRGVSYEQYF.

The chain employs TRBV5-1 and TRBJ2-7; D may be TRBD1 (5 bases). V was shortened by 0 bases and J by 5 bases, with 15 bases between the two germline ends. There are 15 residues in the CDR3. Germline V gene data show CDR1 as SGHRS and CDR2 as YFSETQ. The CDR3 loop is CASSLGQPGGNEQYF. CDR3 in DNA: TGCGCCAGCAGCTTGGGACAGCCTGGCGGAAACGAGCAGTACTTC.

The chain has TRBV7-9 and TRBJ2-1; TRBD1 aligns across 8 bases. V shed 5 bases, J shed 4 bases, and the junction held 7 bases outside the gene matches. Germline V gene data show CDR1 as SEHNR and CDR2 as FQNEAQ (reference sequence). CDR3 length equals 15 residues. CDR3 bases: TGTGCCAGCAGCCGCGGACAGGGAATTTACAATGAGCAGTTCTTC. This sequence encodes CASSRGQGIYNEQFF.

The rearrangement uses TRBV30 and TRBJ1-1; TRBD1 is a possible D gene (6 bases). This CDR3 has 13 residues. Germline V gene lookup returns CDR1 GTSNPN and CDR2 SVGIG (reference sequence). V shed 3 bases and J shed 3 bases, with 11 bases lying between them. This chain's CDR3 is CAWRTGWDTEAFF. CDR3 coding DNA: TGTGCCTGGAGAACAGGGTGGGACACTGAAGCTTTCTTT.

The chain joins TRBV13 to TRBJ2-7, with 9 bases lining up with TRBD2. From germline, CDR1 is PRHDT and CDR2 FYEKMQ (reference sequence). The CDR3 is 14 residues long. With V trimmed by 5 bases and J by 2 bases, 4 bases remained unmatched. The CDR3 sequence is CASSPRLAAYEQYF. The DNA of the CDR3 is TGTGCCAGCAGCCCCAGACTAGCGGCCTACGAGCAGTACTTC. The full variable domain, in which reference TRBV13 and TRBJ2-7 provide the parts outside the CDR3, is AAGVIQSPRHLIKEKRETATLKCYPIPRHDTVYWYQQGPGQDPQFLISFYEKMQSDKGSIPDRFSAQQFSDYHSELNMSSLELGDSALYFCASSPRLAAYEQYFGPGTRLTVT.

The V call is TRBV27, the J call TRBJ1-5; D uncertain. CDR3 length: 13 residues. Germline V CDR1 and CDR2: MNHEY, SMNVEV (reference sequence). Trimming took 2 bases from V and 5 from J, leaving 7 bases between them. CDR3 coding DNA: TGTGCCAGCAGTTTAACGAGGCATCAGCCCCAGCATTTT. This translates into CASSLTRHQPQHF.